The rows below give T cell receptor beta chains drawn from one sample of a study of blood T cells in healthy people across ages. TCRdb re-analysed the 5' RACE reads in MiXCR, keeping a single row per CDR3 protein. The sample has 500,000 to 600,000 distinct CDR3 sequences, 27% seen once. Sequenced sample: blood. These receptor sequences come from a woman in her 70s in good health. Each CDR3 is given with its conserved first and last residue. D genes are given only for firm matches. The listing skips clone size in some rows; elsewhere it reads once, few, many or a size class.

NA	TRBJ2-7	NA	TRBV6-5	16	CASSYRARVNSYEQYF	TGTGCCAGCAGTTACAGGGCTCGAGTAAATTCCTACGAGCAGTACTTC
TRBD1	TRBJ1-5	NA	TRBV24-1	14	CATSDQGAAQPQHF	TGTGCCACCAGTGATCAGGGGGCGGCTCAGCCCCAGCATTTT
TRBD1	TRBJ2-7	NA	TRBV29-1	13	CSVGTGRSNEQYF	TGCAGCGTGGGGACAGGGAGATCTAACGAGCAGTACTTC
NA	TRBJ2-3	NA	TRBV6-5	11	CASTEGRTQYF	TGTGCCAGCACAGAAGGTCGAACGCAGTATTTT
NA	TRBJ2-3	NA	TRBV12-5	16	CASGSPGTGGTDTQYF	TGTGCTAGTGGTTCTCCCGGGACGGGTGGCACAGATACGCAGTATTTT
TRBD2	TRBJ2-5	NA	TRBV10-3	13	CAIRLAGGETQYF	TGTGCCATCCGGCTAGCGGGGGGGGAGACCCAGTACTTC
TRBD2	TRBJ2-5	few	TRBV6-5	17	CASSYSGSGGGQETQYF	TGTGCCAGCAGTTACTCGGGAAGCGGGGGGGGACAAGAGACCCAGTACTTC
NA	TRBJ1-4	NA	TRBV3-1	15	CASSQRGGYYEKLFF	TGCGCCAGCAGCCAACGGGGGGGTTATTATGAAAAACTGTTTTTT
TRBD2	TRBJ2-5	few	TRBV20-1	18	CSARFGAGGTFGRETQYF	TGCAGTGCTAGATTCGGAGCGGGGGGGACTTTCGGGCGAGAGACCCAGTACTTC
NA	TRBJ2-5	NA	TRBV4-1	15	CASSQGRGQKETQYF	TGCGCCAGCAGCCAAGGGCGAGGACAGAAAGAGACCCAGTACTTC
TRBD1	TRBJ2-3	few	TRBV13	16	CASSLRGGARSDTQYF	TGTGCCAGCAGTTTAAGAGGGGGCGCACGTTCAGATACGCAGTATTTT
NA	TRBJ1-3	NA	TRBV6-6	16	CAVGPSLGSAGNTIYF	TGTGCCGTCGGGCCCAGCCTTGGGTCGGCGGGAAACACCATATATTTT
NA	TRBJ2-6	many	TRBV4-3	17	CASRQVSRQTGANVLTF	TGCGCCAGCAGGCAAGTTTCGCGGCAGACTGGGGCCAACGTCCTGACTTTC
TRBD1	TRBJ2-5	NA	TRBV2	13	CAIKTGQGETQYF	TGTGCCATCAAGACGGGACAGGGAGAGACCCAGTACTTC
TRBD1	TRBJ1-2	many	TRBV5-1	15	CASSPGQARWDGYTF	TGCGCCAGCAGCCCTGGACAGGCCCGTTGGGATGGCTACACCTTC
TRBD2	TRBJ2-1	few	TRBV20-1	14	CSALHSGGPNEQFF	TGCAGTGCCCTGCATAGCGGGGGTCCCAATGAGCAGTTCTTC
NA	TRBJ1-4	NA	TRBV19	15	CASSRGASTNEKLFF	TGTGCCAGTAGTCGAGGGGCCTCAACTAATGAAAAACTGTTTTTT
TRBD1	TRBJ1-3	NA	TRBV7-9	16	CASSPRGQTSGNTIYF	TGTGCCAGCAGCCCCCGGGGACAGACCTCTGGAAACACCATATATTTT
TRBD2	TRBJ2-1	few	TRBV7-2	19	CASSFPRTSGQREYNEQFF	TGTGCCAGCAGCTTTCCCCGGACTAGCGGCCAGAGAGAATACAATGAGCAGTTCTTC
NA	TRBJ1-1	many	TRBV29-1	16	CSAKHRIQGLNTEAFF	TGCAGCGCCAAGCACCGCATACAGGGACTGAACACTGAAGCTTTCTTT
NA	TRBJ2-1	NA	TRBV11-2	12	CATSGPPGWQFF	TGTGCCACCTCGGGACCGCCGGGATGGCAGTTCTTC
TRBD2	TRBJ2-5	few	TRBV7-2	16	CASNSYRLAGEETQYF	TGTGCCAGCAACTCCTACCGACTAGCGGGGGAGGAGACCCAGTACTTC
NA	TRBJ2-5	NA	TRBV5-1	14	CASSPRPEQETQYF	TGCGCCAGCAGCCCCCGACCAGAACAAGAGACCCAGTACTTC
TRBD2	TRBJ2-1	NA	TRBV20-1	15	CSAPKLAGGYNEQFF	TGCAGTGCTCCCAAACTAGCGGGGGGATACAATGAGCAGTTCTTC
NA	TRBJ1-4	NA	TRBV7-9	14	CASSLEGANEKLFF	TGTGCCAGCAGCTTAGAGGGAGCTAATGAAAAACTGTTTTTT
NA	TRBJ2-7	few	TRBV4-2	16	CASSGGKGTSSYEQYF	TGTGCCAGCAGCGGAGGTAAGGGGACGTCATCCTACGAGCAGTACTTC
NA	TRBJ1-1	NA	TRBV7-3	13	CASSLARDAEAFF	TGTGCCAGCAGCTTAGCCAGGGATGCTGAAGCTTTCTTT
NA	TRBJ2-5	NA	TRBV6-2/TRBV6-3	14	CASSYIRTQETQYF	TGTGCCAGCAGTTATATCCGGACCCAAGAGACCCAGTACTTC
NA	TRBJ2-6	NA	TRBV19	15	CASKTESSGANVLTF	TGTGCCAGCAAAACAGAATCCTCTGGGGCCAACGTCCTGACTTTC
TRBD2	TRBJ2-7	NA	TRBV4-2	15	CASSSNPGTSYEQYF	TGTGCCAGCAGCTCCAATCCCGGGACTAGCTACGAGCAGTACTTC
NA	TRBJ2-2	NA	TRBV18	15	CASSRTDLNTGELFF	TGTGCCAGCTCACGGACGGACCTGAACACCGGGGAGCTGTTTTTT
NA	TRBJ2-5	few	TRBV5-1	15	CASSRLTGGWETQYF	TGCGCCAGCAGCCGTTTGACAGGCGGATGGGAGACCCAGTACTTC
NA	TRBJ1-6	NA	TRBV14	13	CASSQTGTSPLHF	TGTGCCAGCAGCCAAACAGGGACTTCACCCCTCCACTTT
NA	TRBJ1-4	NA	TRBV7-9	15	CASSPGQSEGEKLFF	TGTGCCAGCAGCCCGGGACAATCGGAAGGTGAAAAACTGTTTTTT
NA	TRBJ2-7	NA	TRBV6-2/TRBV6-3	11	CASSYYSEQYF	TGTGCCAGCAGTTACTATTCAGAGCAGTACTTC
NA	TRBJ2-3	NA	TRBV29-1	13	CSVESGATDTQYF	TGCAGCGTTGAATCGGGGGCCACAGATACGCAGTATTTT
TRBD1	TRBJ2-5	NA	TRBV2	14	CASSGDRGGETQYF	TGTGCCAGCAGCGGAGACAGGGGCGGGGAGACCCAGTACTTC
NA	TRBJ1-2	few	TRBV20-1	15	CSAHESFAGRYGYTF	TGCAGTGCACATGAAAGTTTCGCAGGCCGATATGGCTACACCTTC
NA	TRBJ2-5	few	TRBV10-3	18	CAISESPNGRTLQETQYF	TGTGCCATCAGTGAGTCACCCAATGGACGGACTCTTCAAGAGACCCAGTACTTC
NA	TRBJ2-6	NA	TRBV18	17	CASSTGGGISGANVLTF	TGTGCCAGCTCCACAGGCGGAGGCATCTCTGGGGCCAACGTCCTGACTTTC
TRBD1	TRBJ1-2	NA	TRBV19	14	CASSYDRGTYGYTF	TGTGCCAGTAGTTACGACAGGGGAACCTATGGCTACACCTTC
NA	TRBJ2-4	NA	TRBV5-1	14	CASARTSRENIQYF	TGCGCCAGCGCCCGCACCTCCAGGGAAAACATTCAGTACTTC
NA	TRBJ2-3	few	TRBV29-1	12	CSVAGEGRTQYF	TGCAGCGTTGCGGGAGAAGGACGGACGCAGTATTTT
NA	TRBJ1-4	NA	TRBV7-8	11	CASSPGGKPFF	TGTGCCAGCAGCCCAGGAGGAAAACCGTTTTTT
NA	TRBJ2-2	NA	TRBV7-9	17	CASSFTYRDLNTGELFF	TGTGCCAGCAGTTTCACCTACAGGGACCTCAACACCGGGGAGCTGTTTTTT
NA	TRBJ2-7	NA	TRBV5-1	15	CASSSGRARAYEQYF	TGCGCCAGCAGCTCAGGCCGGGCGAGGGCCTACGAGCAGTACTTC
NA	TRBJ2-1	few	TRBV29-1	12	CSVDSLHNEQFF	TGCAGCGTTGACTCGCTGCACAATGAGCAGTTCTTC
NA	TRBJ1-4	NA	TRBV20-1	14	CGARAPRRGEKLFF	TGCGGTGCTAGAGCCCCCCGTCGGGGTGAAAAACTGTTTTTT
NA	TRBJ1-1	NA	TRBV4-3	16	CASSPQLPGLNTEAFF	TGCGCCAGCAGCCCACAACTTCCAGGGTTGAACACTGAAGCTTTCTTT
NA	TRBJ2-2	few	TRBV20-1	13	CSAGGLSGGELFF	TGCAGTGCGGGGGGACTTTCAGGGGGGGAGCTGTTTTTT
NA	TRBJ2-5	few	TRBV7-7	14	CASSSQGRVETQYF	TGTGCTAGCAGCTCTCAGGGGAGGGTGGAGACCCAGTACTTC
NA	TRBJ2-5	NA	TRBV11-2	16	CASSVTRQGAGETQYF	TGTGCCAGCAGCGTAACTCGGCAGGGAGCTGGAGAGACCCAGTACTTC
TRBD1	TRBJ1-2	few	TRBV29-1	13	CSVQGQGFWGYTF	TGCAGCGTACAAGGACAGGGGTTCTGGGGCTACACCTTC
NA	TRBJ2-7	few	TRBV5-1	13	CASSLSGDYEQYF	TGCGCCAGCAGCTTGTCGGGGGACTACGAGCAGTACTTC